These 14 T cell receptor beta chains came from one sample sequenced in a study of cytomegalovirus exposure and HLA in healthy donors. A multiplex PCR was run with 60 Vbeta primers and 13 Jbeta primers. Clones were read by immunoSEQ multiplex PCR, and TCRdb kept only the in-frame ones, dropping some. The sample has 140,000 or so clones, around a tenth seen once. The sequencing input was PBMCs. These receptors came from a male donor in good health and CMV-seronegative.

This clone has only a few counts. The V and J genes are TRBV11-3 and TRBJ2-1, with 10 bases aligning to TRBD2. Germline values: CDR1 SGHNT, CDR2 YENEEA. V was clipped by 3 bases and J by 7 bases; unmatched bases: 9. This CDR3 region has 16 residues. In DNA, the CDR3 is TGTGCCAGCAGCTTTGGGGCTGGGACTAGCGCAAATGAGCAGTTCTTC. Translating gives CASSFGAGTSANEQFF.

This clone was counted a few times. This chain joins TRBV7-2 and TRBJ2-1; 11 nucleotides agree with TRBD2. Germline CDR1 and CDR2: SGHTA and FQGNSA. The ends lost 1 base at V and 7 bases at J; junction bases unmatched: 6. The CDR3 spans 16 residues. The CDR3 coding sequence is TGTGCCAGCAGCTTAGTAGCGGGAGGGCCGAGGAATGAGCAGTTCTTC. This gives the protein CASSLVAGGPRNEQFF.

In this sample, this clone turned up a few times. The chain joins TRBV5-6 to TRBJ2-5, with 12 bases lining up with TRBD1. V trimming: 1 base; J trimming: 5 bases; junction bases outside the gene matches: 6. The CDR3 is made up of 16 amino acids. Germline values: CDR1 SGHDT, CDR2 YYEEEE. The CDR3: CASSLPRDRGRETQYF. DNA for the CDR3: TGTGCCAGCAGCTTGCCCCGGGACAGGGGGCGGGAGACCCAGTACTTC.

This clone was counted between two and nine times. V and J are TRBV5-1 and TRBJ2-1, with 11 bases that match TRBD2. The CDR3 extends over 15 amino acids. Germline V gene lookup returns CDR1 SGHRS and CDR2 YFSETQ. V was pared by 4 bases and J by 4 bases, with 4 bases of the junction left unmatched. In nucleotides, the CDR3 is TGCGCCAGCAGCAGCGGGACTAGCGGTTACAATGAGCAGTTCTTC. Translating it yields CASSSGTSGYNEQFF. Complete variable domain (other parts from reference TRBV5-1 and TRBJ2-1): KAGVTQTPRYLIKTRGQQVTLSCSPISGHRSVSWYQQTPGQGLQFLFEYFSETQRNKGNFPGRFSGRQFSNSRSEMNVSTLELGDSALYLCASSSGTSGYNEQFFGPGTRLTVL.

The CDR3: CASSVVDPRGREAFF. The CDR3 DNA reads TGTGCCAGCAGCGTAGTCGACCCCAGGGGAAGGGAAGCTTTCTTT. This chain joins TRBV7-9 and TRBJ1-1; possibly TRBD1 for D (6 bases). Trimming took off 5 bases at V and 8 bases at J, with 21 bases between the two ends. The CDR3 runs 15 residues. Per germline, CDR1 SEHNR and CDR2 FQNEAQ (reference sequence).

CDR3 sequence reads: CASSLPHTDTQYF. Written as DNA, the CDR3 is TGTGCCAGCAGTTTGCCACACACAGATACGCAGTATTTT. J is TRBJ2-3 and V is TRBV28; D is unresolved. Germline V gives CDR1 MDHEN, CDR2 SYDVKM. The CDR3 sequence is 13 residues long. V lost 3 bases and J lost 2, with 6 bases in between.

This clone was counted between two and nine times. The V call is TRBV28, the J call TRBJ2-1, with D maybe TRBD2 (5 bases). The CDR3 totals 11 residues. Germline assignment: CDR1 MDHEN and CDR2 SYDVKM. The ends were cut back, 6 bases at V and 10 bases at J, with 10 bases in the middle. The DNA of the CDR3 is TGTGCCAGCAGACGGGGAGAAGAGCAGTTCTTC. Translation: CASRRGEEQFF.

This clone was seen a handful of times. The chain employs TRBV11-2 and TRBJ1-2; unclear D gene. Trimming left V 1 base short and J 3 bases short, with 15 bases between. This CDR3 comprises 16 residues. Germline CDR1 and CDR2: SGHAT and FQNNGV. Here the CDR3 DNA reads TGTGCCAGCAGCTTAGTCCCGGCAGGTTATGACTATGGCTACACCTTC. This codes for CASSLVPAGYDYGYTF.

This clone has more than one count but fewer than ten. The identical CDR3 is also encoded by other nucleotide sequences in the sample. The chain employs TRBV2 and TRBJ1-5, with D tentatively TRBD1 (5 bases). The CDR3 spans 14 residues. In germline, CDR1 is SNHLY, CDR2 FYNNEI. V was trimmed by 1 base and J by 3 bases, leaving 7 bases between them. The CDR3 DNA reads as TGTGCCAGCAGTGAAGGACAGTACAATCAGCCCCAGCATTTT. Its protein is CASSEGQYNQPQHF.

This clone has just a few counts. The gene calls are TRBV7-9 and TRBJ2-7; weak D call: TRBD1 (5 bases). V was clipped by 5 bases and J by 0 bases, with 17 bases between them. Germline V gene sequence: CDR1 SEHNR, CDR2 FQNEAQ (reference sequence). This CDR3 has 16 residues. CDR3: CASSRKETESSYEQYF. In DNA, the CDR3 is TGTGCCAGCAGCAGAAAGGAGACAGAGAGCTCCTACGAGCAGTACTTC.

This clone was counted between two and nine times. V gene TRBV27 combines with J gene TRBJ1-4; no clear D gene. V lost 4 bases and J lost 8, with 14 bases in between. Germline V gene sequence: CDR1 MNHEY, CDR2 SMNVEV (reference sequence). This CDR3 is built from 14 residues. The CDR3 DNA sequence: TGTGCCAGCAGTTCTTCTTCCCAACGGGAAAAACTGTTTTTT. It yields the protein CASSSSSQREKLFF. The full variable domain, with the rest looked up from reference TRBV27 and TRBJ1-4, is EAQVTQNPRYLITVTGKKLTVTCSQNMNHEYMSWYRQDPGLGLRQIYYSMNVEVTDKGDVPEGYKVSRKEKRNFPLILESPSPNQTSLYFCASSSSSQREKLFFGSGTQLSVL.

The chain has TRBV6-1 and TRBJ2-5; 8 bases line up with TRBD1. Gene TRBJ2-7 matches the end of the DNA better, so the J call may be wrong. Germline CDR1 is MNHNS and CDR2 is SASEGT. The CDR3 extends over 14 amino acids. The CDR3 reads CASSGIQGAYEQYF. CDR3 bases: TGTGCCAGCAGTGGGATACAGGGGGCCTACGAGCAGTACTTC.

The chain recombines TRBV9 with TRBJ1-1, with a tentative D call TRBD1 (6 bases). The CDR3 consists of 15 residues. The germline V and J ends were trimmed by 3 bases and 1 base, with 13 bases remaining between them. Germline V CDR1 and CDR2: SGDLS, YYNGEE. CDR3 amino acids: CASSAQLQGNTEAFF. CDR3 DNA: TGTGCCAGCAGCGCCCAATTACAGGGGAACACTGAAGCTTTCTTT.

The chain combines TRBV7-8 with TRBJ2-1; 10 nucleotides match TRBD2. The germline gives CDR1 SGHVS, CDR2 FQNEAQ. V dropped 0 bases and J dropped 0; count of bases not matched to a gene: 2. The CDR3 totals 17 residues. The CDR3 DNA sequence: TGTGCCAGCAGCTTAGCCTTAGCGGGGGGCTCCTACAATGAGCAGTTCTTC. This codes for CASSLALAGGSYNEQFF. The full variable domain, its missing parts supplied by reference TRBV7-8 and TRBJ2-1, is GAGVSQSPRYKVAKRGQDVALRCDPISGHVSLFWYQQALGQGPEFLTYFQNEAQLDKSGLPSDRFFAERPEGSVSTLKIQRTQQEDSAVYLCASSLALAGGSYNEQFFGPGTRLTVL.